The next 26 T cell receptor beta chains were all read from a single sample in a study of cytomegalovirus exposure and HLA in healthy donors (TCRdb year 2017). The library was built by means of the immunoSEQ multiplex PCR assay. For the multiplex PCR, a mixture combining 60 forward primers for TCR Vbeta segments and 13 reverse primers for TCR Jbeta segments was used. TCRdb holds this immuneACCESS table with in-frame rearrangements only. Some clones are missing; in checked studies, unresolved V genes explain under half, and the rest has no known cause. The sample records 250,000 to 300,000 clones, 92% of which are singletons. Of the sample, about 1.5% falls within the top ten clones. Sequences were obtained from PBMCs. The receptors derive from a girl between 2 and 10 years old in good health and CMV-seronegative.

About this clone itself: One end of the junction does not line up with germline, which may come from a read error. The chain uses TRBV30 and TRBJ1-5; 8 bases align to TRBD1. Germline V gene sequence: CDR1 GTSNPN, CDR2 SVGIG (reference sequence). The CDR3 has 14 amino acids. CDR3 region: CAWGQGLLNQPQRF. CDR3 coding DNA: TGTGCCTGGGGACAGGGATTACTCAATCAGCCCCAGCGTTTT.

The CDR3, as DNA: TGTGCCAGCAGTGACAGGGTCGGGCATTCACCCCTCCACTTT. Translated, it gives CASSDRVGHSPLHF. The chain is built from TRBV6-5 and TRBJ1-6, with 7 positions matching TRBD1. This CDR3 region has 14 residues. The germline V gene encodes CDR1 MNHEY and CDR2 SVGAGI. The V and J ends lost 5 bases and 8 bases, in that order; junction bases with no gene match: 6.

For the CDR3, the DNA is TGTGCCAGTGCCCTCGGGACAGGTGTCTCCTACGAGCAGTACTTC. Encoded protein: CASALGTGVSYEQYF. This chain joins TRBV19 and TRBJ2-7; 8 bases agree with TRBD1. Germline V CDR1 and CDR2: LNHDA, SQIVND (reference sequence). Trimming removed 8 bases from V and 0 bases from J; junction bases left unmatched: 9. This CDR3 contains 15 residues.

Notes on this clone: At one boundary the junction diverges from the germline segment, which might be a read error. This chain uses TRBV7-9 with TRBJ2-5; D is perhaps TRBD2 (6 bases). The DNA end favors TRBJ2-7, so the J call may be wrong. Germline V gene data show CDR1 as SEHNR and CDR2 as FQNEAQ (reference sequence). This CDR3 has 15 amino acids. This CDR3 is CASSLGTSASHEQYF. DNA of the CDR3: TGTGCCAGCAGCCTCGGGACTTCGGCCTCCCACGAGCAGTACTTC.

The J gene is TRBJ2-1, the V gene TRBV7-2, with 11 nucleotides matching TRBD2. Germline-derived CDR1 and CDR2 are SGHTA and FQGNSA. V lost 5 bases, J lost 5 bases, and 11 bases stayed unmatched. The CDR3 extends over 17 amino acids. CDR3 DNA: TGTGCCAGCAGCCGACGCGATGGACTAGCGGGTAACAATGAGCAGTTCTTC. As protein: CASSRRDGLAGNNEQFF. The complete variable domain, with remaining parts taken from reference TRBV7-2 and TRBJ2-1, reads GAGVSQSPSNKVTEKGKDVELRCDPISGHTALYWYRQSLGQGLEFLIYFQGNSAPDKSGLPSDRFSAERTGGSVSTLTIQRTQQEDSAVYLCASSRRDGLAGNNEQFFGPGTRLTVL.

The chain links TRBV5-1 to TRBJ2-5, with a weak D call TRBD1 (6 bases). The length of the CDR3 is 15 residues. Trimming took off 1 base at V and 3 bases at J, with 13 bases between the two ends. The V gene's germline CDR1 is SGHRS and CDR2 YFSETQ. The CDR3 protein is CASSLTGPGKETQYF. In DNA, the CDR3 is TGCGCCAGCAGCTTGACAGGGCCTGGAAAAGAGACCCAGTACTTC.

The CDR3 reads CSDGTSGRTDTQYF. As DNA, the CDR3 is TGCAGCGACGGGACTAGCGGGAGGACAGATACGCAGTATTTT. The gene calls are TRBV29-1 and TRBJ2-3; the match to TRBD2 covers 15 bases. CDR3 length: 14 residues. CDR1 is SQVTM and CDR2 is ANQGSEA in the germline V gene. Trimming at V came to 7 bases and at J to 3 bases, leaving 2 bases not matched to a gene.

This rearrangement joins TRBV7-8 to TRBJ2-7; D unclear. Germline CDR1 and CDR2: SGHVS and FQNEAQ. This CDR3 region has 15 residues. Trimming took off 3 bases at V and 3 bases at J, with 15 bases between the two ends. The CDR3 nucleotides read TGTGCCAGCAGCTTTTCGGAGACCTTGGACTACGAGCAGTACTTC. It translates to CASSFSETLDYEQYF.

This clone appeared a single time. The rearrangement joins TRBV10-1 to TRBJ1-1; 8 bases are a match to TRBD1. This CDR3 contains 13 residues. From germline, CDR1 is WNHNN and CDR2 SYGVQD (reference sequence). Trimming cost V 6 bases and J 1 base; bases outside gene matches: 1. CDR3 residues: CASRGQENTEAFF. DNA of the CDR3: TGCGCCAGCAGGGGACAGGAGAACACTGAAGCTTTCTTT.

V gene TRBV29-1 combines with J gene TRBJ1-6, with D maybe TRBD1 (5 bases). There are 13 residues in the CDR3. V was shortened by 5 bases and J by 10 bases, with 15 bases between the two germline ends. CDR1 is SQVTM, CDR2 ANQGSEA, per germline. For the CDR3, the DNA is TGCAGCGTTTTACCCCAGGAGGGGTCACCCCTCCACTTT. This codes for CSVLPQEGSPLHF.

This clone showed up just once. This sequence joins TRBV2 and TRBJ2-2, with TRBD1 matching over 12 bases. The CDR3 runs 16 residues. J was trimmed by 7 bases and V by 6 bases; bases with no gene match: 9. Per germline, CDR1 SNHLY and CDR2 FYNNEI. Here the CDR3 reads CASRTLGQGAGGELFF. As DNA, the CDR3 is TGTGCCAGCAGGACCTTGGGACAGGGGGCCGGCGGGGAGCTGTTTTTT.

The V gene is TRBV27, the J gene TRBJ2-7, with D unclear. The germline gives CDR1 MNHEY, CDR2 SMNVEV (reference sequence). The CDR3 runs 12 residues. V was trimmed by 8 bases and J by 4 bases, leaving 12 bases between them. In DNA, the CDR3 is TGTGCCAGCGCAGCAGGCTTGTACGAGCAGTACTTC. This gives the protein CASAAGLYEQYF.

The gene calls are TRBV27 and TRBJ1-2; D remains unclear. The CDR3 spans 14 residues. The germline V gene encodes CDR1 MNHEY and CDR2 SMNVEV (reference sequence). The germline V and J ends were trimmed by 3 bases and 2 bases, with 10 bases remaining between them. The CDR3 DNA reads as TGTGCCAGCAGTTTCGTCCGGGGAAACTATGGCTACACCTTC. It encodes CASSFVRGNYGYTF.

This CDR3 reads CASSLRESSYNSPLHF. In DNA form, the CDR3 reads TGTGCCAGCAGCCTTCGGGAGAGCTCCTATAATTCACCCCTCCACTTT. J is TRBJ1-6 and V is TRBV13, with unresolved D. This CDR3 has 16 residues. Germline loops: CDR1 PRHDT, CDR2 FYEKMQ (reference sequence). V lost 5 bases and J lost 0, with 11 bases in between.

The V call is TRBV27, the J call TRBJ1-5, with D unresolved. Germline lookup yields CDR1 MNHEY and CDR2 SMNVEV (reference sequence). Trimming took off 8 bases at V and 2 bases at J, with 13 bases between the two ends. The CDR3 sequence is 14 residues long. The DNA for the CDR3 is TGTGCCAGCGGTACAGCCGGGGGCAATCAGCCCCAGCATTTT. It translates to CASGTAGGNQPQHF.

A single count supports this clone. The rearrangement links TRBV11-1 to TRBJ2-7; TRBD2 is a possible D gene (6 bases). Per germline, CDR1 SGHAT and CDR2 FQDESV (reference sequence). CDR3 length: 14 amino acids. V lost 7 bases to trimming and J lost 2 bases, with 15 bases between them. CDR3 sequence: CASTRSGDAYEQYF. The CDR3 DNA reads TGTGCCAGCACCCGGTCGGGGGACGCCTACGAGCAGTACTTC.

The chain is built from TRBV19 and TRBJ2-1; TRBD1 matches at 7 bases. The ends lost 5 bases at V and 4 bases at J; junction bases unmatched: 11. Germline CDR1 LNHDA, CDR2 SQIVND (reference sequence). The CDR3 contains 16 residues. CDR3 bases: TGTGCCAGTAGTCCCGTCTGGGACAGAGTATACAATGAGCAGTTCTTC. It codes for CASSPVWDRVYNEQFF.

The chain is built from TRBV30 and TRBJ1-1, with unresolved D. The CDR3 loop spans 15 amino acids. Germline lookup yields CDR1 GTSNPN and CDR2 SVGIG (reference sequence). With 0 bases removed from V and 0 bases from J, the gap between germline ends came to 11 bases. The CDR3 nucleotides are TGTGCCTGGAGTGTATCAGGACTTCTGAACACTGAAGCTTTCTTT. Residues: CAWSVSGLLNTEAFF.

The chain links TRBV9 to TRBJ2-7; 8 nucleotides match TRBD2. V gave up 1 base and J gave up 6 bases; unmatched junction bases: 9. This CDR3 region has 15 residues. Germline values: CDR1 SGDLS, CDR2 YYNGEE. CDR3 nucleotides: TGTGCCAGCAGCGTAACCGGGGGGGGCCTTCCCGAGCAGTACTTC. Translated: CASSVTGGGLPEQYF.

This chain connects TRBV29-1 to TRBJ2-7; the D gene is possibly TRBD2 (6 bases). CDR3 size: 13 residues. The germline gives CDR1 SQVTM, CDR2 ANQGSEA. V gave up 4 bases and J gave up 0 bases, with 10 bases separating them. For the CDR3, the DNA is TGCAGCGTTGTGGTGACTAGCTCCTACGAGCAGTACTTC. Its protein is CSVVVTSSYEQYF.

This clone appeared a single time. CDR3 amino acids: CASSERLRLSNQPQHF. The CDR3 DNA sequence: TGTGCCAGCAGTGAAAGGTTGCGGCTTAGCAATCAGCCCCAGCATTTT. J is TRBJ1-5 and V is TRBV2; no clear D. From germline, CDR1 is SNHLY and CDR2 FYNNEI. Trimming left V 2 bases short and J 0 bases short, with 11 bases between. CDR3 length equals 16 residues.

This clone was found once. This chain joins TRBV11-2 and TRBJ2-7, with D possibly matching TRBD1 (5 bases). There are 14 residues in the CDR3. The germline gives CDR1 SGHAT, CDR2 FQNNGV. The ends were cut back, 4 bases at V and 2 bases at J, with 12 bases in the middle. The CDR3 DNA reads as TGTGCCAGCAGCTACACCGGCAGGGCCTACGAGCAGTACTTC. Amino acid sequence: CASSYTGRAYEQYF. The variable domain in full, completed from reference TRBV11-2 and TRBJ2-7, reads EAGVAQSPRYKIIEKRQSVAFWCNPISGHATLYWYQQILGQGPKLLIQFQNNGVVDDSQLPKDRFSAERLKGVDSTLKIQPAKLEDSAVYLCASSYTGRAYEQYFGPGTRLTVT.

The chain combines TRBV15 with TRBJ2-4, with 13 nucleotides matching TRBD2. Unmatched junction bases numbered 10, after V lost 5 bases and J lost 0 bases. The CDR3 is made up of 19 amino acids. Germline V gene sequence: CDR1 LNHNV, CDR2 YYDKDF (reference sequence). CDR3 residues: CATSDGLAGAKLAKNIQYF. The CDR3 bases are TGTGCCACCAGCGATGGACTAGCGGGGGCCAAACTAGCCAAAAACATTCAGTACTTC.

The genes are TRBV6-5 and TRBJ2-7; TRBD1 might be the D (6 bases). Per the germline V gene, CDR1 is MNHEY and CDR2 is SVGAGI. The CDR3 contains 14 residues. V lost 4 bases, J lost 4 bases, and 14 bases lay in between. CDR3 residues: CASSSATGSYEQYF. In DNA, the CDR3 is TGTGCCAGCAGTTCCGCGACAGGTTCTTACGAGCAGTACTTC.

The chain joins TRBV5-4 to TRBJ2-5; TRBD2 matches 10 bases. The CDR3 covers 18 residues. Trimming cost V 4 bases and J 7 bases; bases outside gene matches: 19. Germline CDR1 reads SGHNT; CDR2 reads YYREEE (reference sequence). In DNA, the CDR3 is TGTGCCAGCAGCCGAGCGGGAGAAGCGGGAGGGGTCTTCGTGACCCAGTACTTC. It translates to CASSRAGEAGGVFVTQYF.

The chain combines TRBV6-5 with TRBJ1-2; 10 nucleotides agree with TRBD1. J gave up 6 bases and V 4 bases, and 2 bases lay outside the gene matches. The CDR3 has 13 residues. Germline V lookup: CDR1 MNHEY, CDR2 SVGAGI. CDR3 amino acids: CASSFGQGDGYTF. The DNA of the CDR3 is TGTGCCAGCAGTTTCGGACAGGGGGATGGCTACACCTTC.